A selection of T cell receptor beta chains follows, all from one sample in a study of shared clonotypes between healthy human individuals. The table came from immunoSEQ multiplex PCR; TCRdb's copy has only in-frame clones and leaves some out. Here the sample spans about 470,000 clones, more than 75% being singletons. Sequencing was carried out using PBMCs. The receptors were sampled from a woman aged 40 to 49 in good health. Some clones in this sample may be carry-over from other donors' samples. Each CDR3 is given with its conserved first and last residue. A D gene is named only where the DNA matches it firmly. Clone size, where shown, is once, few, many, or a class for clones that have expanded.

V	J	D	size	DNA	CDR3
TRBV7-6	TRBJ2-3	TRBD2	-	TGTGCCAGCAGCTTAGGAATAGCGGGGGGAGAAGATACGCAGTATTTT	CASSLGIAGGEDTQYF
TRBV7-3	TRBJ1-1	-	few	TGTGCCAGCAGCTTAATTGGGGGCTCCACTGAAGCTTTCTTT	CASSLIGGSTEAFF
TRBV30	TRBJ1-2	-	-	TGTGCCTGTCCGGGGTCGGGTGGGTATGGCTACACCTTC	CACPGSGGYGYTF
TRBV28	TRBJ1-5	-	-	TGTGCCAGCAGTTCACAGGGTCAGGGGCCCCAGCATTTT	CASSSQGQGPQHF
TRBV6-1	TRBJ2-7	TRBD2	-	TGTGCCAGCAGGAAAGCGGGAGGAGACTCCTACGAGCAGTACTTC	CASRKAGGDSYEQYF
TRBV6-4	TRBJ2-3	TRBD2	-	TGTGCCAGCAGTGACTCGTGGGATAGCGGGTCCGGAGGGCAGTATTTT	CASSDSWDSGSGGQYF
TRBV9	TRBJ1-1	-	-	TGTGCCAGCAGCGTAGCTCCCACCAGGAACACTGAAGCTTTCTTT	CASSVAPTRNTEAFF
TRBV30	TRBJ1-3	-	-	TGTGCCTGGAGTGTAGCGTCAGGAAACACCATATATTTT	CAWSVASGNTIYF
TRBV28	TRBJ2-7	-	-	TGTGCCAGCAGTTCGCCCTCCTACGAGCAGTACTTC	CASSSPSYEQYF
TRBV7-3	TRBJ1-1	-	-	TGTGCCAGCAGCGTGACGGAGAACACTGAAGCTTTCTTT	CASSVTENTEAFF
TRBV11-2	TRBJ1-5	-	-	TGTGCCAGCAGCTTAGGGCCTTCGGGCAATCAGCCCCAGCATTTT	CASSLGPSGNQPQHF
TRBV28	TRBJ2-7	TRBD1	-	TGTGCCAGCATTCCAACGGGACAGCCCTACGAGCAGTACTTC	CASIPTGQPYEQYF
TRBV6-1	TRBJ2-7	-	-	TGTGCCAGCAGTGAGAGGGGGTTAGAGCAGTACTTC	CASSERGLEQYF
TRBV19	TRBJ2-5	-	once	TGTGCCAGTAGTATAGGGTCGGGGGCCGGGGAGACCCAGTACTTC	CASSIGSGAGETQYF
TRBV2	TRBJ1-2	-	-	TGTGCCAGCAGTCTTCATGGGGACGCCGTCCCGTATGGCTACACCTTC	CASSLHGDAVPYGYTF
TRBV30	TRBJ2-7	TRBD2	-	TGTGCCTGGAGTGTAACTAGCGGGTGGTCCTACGAGCAGTACTTC	CAWSVTSGWSYEQYF
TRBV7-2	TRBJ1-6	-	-	TGTGCCAGCAGCTTAGGGGGACTAGGCCTCCACTTT	CASSLGGLGLHF
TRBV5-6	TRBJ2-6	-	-	TGTGCCAGCAGCCTGGGGACATATTCGTTATCTGGGGCCAACGTCCTGACTTTC	CASSLGTYSLSGANVLTF
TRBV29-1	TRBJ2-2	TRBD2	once	TGCAGCGTTGGGGAATCGGGGGGTAGTCCCGGGGAGCTGTTTTTT	CSVGESGGSPGELFF
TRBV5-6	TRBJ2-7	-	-	TGTGCCAGCAGCTTGTATGGTAGTAGGGGGCGAGCGGGCGAGCAGTACTTC	CASSLYGSRGRAGEQYF
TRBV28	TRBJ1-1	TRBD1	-	TGTGCCAGCAGTTCCCAGGAGGGACAGGGGACCCGAGGAGCTTTCTTT	CASSSQEGQGTRGAFF
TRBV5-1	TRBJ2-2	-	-	TGCGCCAGCAGCTTTAGGTCGGGCAGGGGCACCGGGGAGCTGTTTTTT	CASSFRSGRGTGELFF
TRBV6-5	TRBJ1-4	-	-	TGTGCCAGCAGTTACTCGACGGGGACTAATGAAAAACTGTTTTTT	CASSYSTGTNEKLFF